The rows below give T cell receptor beta chains drawn from one sample of a study of T cell responses to AZD1222 COVID-19 vaccine. TCRdb's copy holds only in-frame clones and misses some; the assay was immunoSEQ multiplex PCR. The table has 120,000 or so clones, about 90% seen once. This specimen was peripheral blood, taken on day 0 of AZD1222 vaccination. These receptors originate from an adult in good health. Each CDR3 is given with its conserved first and last residue. Each record gives: J gene, clone size, V gene, D gene, CDR3 protein, CDR3 DNA. A D gene is named only where the DNA matches it firmly. Only some rows state a clone size, as once, few, many or a class for expanded clones.

TRBJ1-6 | - | TRBV3-1/TRBV3-2 | - | CASSQTRIYNSPLHF | TGTGCCAGCAGCCAAACACGTATCTATAATTCACCCCTCCACTTT
TRBJ1-6 | - | TRBV30 | - | CAWSAWSSYNSPLHF | TGTGCCTGGAGTGCTTGGAGCTCCTATAATTCACCCCTCCACTTT
TRBJ1-6 | once | TRBV4-2 | - | CASSQASNSPLHF | TGTGCCAGCAGCCAAGCGAGCAATTCACCCCTCCACTTT
TRBJ2-2 | - | TRBV4-2 | - | CASSHLGDVGTSNTGELFF | TGTGCCAGCAGCCATCTAGGAGATGTGGGGACTTCGAACACCGGGGAGCTGTTTTTT
TRBJ1-6 | - | TRBV14 | - | CASSHFGYNSPLHF | TGTGCCAGCAGCCATTTTGGGTACAATTCACCCCTCCACTTT
TRBJ1-3 | - | TRBV9 | TRBD1 | CASSPRGGQSTGNTIYF | TGTGCCAGCAGCCCTCGGGGGGGACAGTCGACTGGAAACACCATATATTTT
TRBJ2-5 | - | TRBV7-6 | TRBD1 | CASSRGQGGETQYF | TGTGCCAGCAGCCGGGGACAGGGTGGGGAGACCCAGTACTTC
TRBJ2-7 | - | TRBV19 | - | CASSVAGPAYEQYF | TGTGCCAGTAGTGTGGCAGGACCGGCATACGAGCAGTACTTC
TRBJ2-7 | - | TRBV3-1/TRBV3-2 | - | CASSQLARYEQYF | TGTGCCAGCAGCCAGCTAGCGAGGTACGAGCAGTACTTC
TRBJ2-7 | - | TRBV27 | - | CASSPDPRSGEQYF | TGTGCCAGCAGTCCCGACCCCCGATCGGGCGAGCAGTACTTC
TRBJ2-2 | - | TRBV7-9 | - | CASSLGGGSNTGELFF | TGTGCCAGCAGCTTAGGTGGGGGGTCGAACACCGGGGAGCTGTTTTTT
TRBJ1-6 | - | TRBV18 | - | CAASSMGQGRNSPLHF | TGTGCCGCCAGCTCAATGGGTCAGGGGCGGAATTCACCCCTCCACTTT
TRBJ1-2 | - | TRBV28 | - | CASSFGGARGYTF | TGTGCCAGCAGTTTTGGGGGGGCGCGGGGCTACACCTTC
TRBJ1-1 | once | TRBV4-1 | TRBD1 | CASSQTGAGLRLNTEAFF | TGCGCCAGCAGCCAGACAGGGGCCGGGCTCAGGTTGAACACTGAAGCTTTCTTT
TRBJ2-5 | once | TRBV11-2 | - | CASSLLQSQETQYF | TGTGCCAGCAGCTTACTACAGTCCCAAGAGACCCAGTACTTC
TRBJ1-6 | - | TRBV2 | - | CASYSSYNSPLHF | TGTGCCAGCTACAGTTCCTATAATTCACCCCTCCACTTT
TRBJ2-7 | - | TRBV30 | - | CAWTAGVYEQYF | TGTGCCTGGACGGCAGGGGTGTACGAGCAGTACTTC
TRBJ1-1 | - | TRBV9 | - | CASSVGQGTTEAFF | TGTGCCAGCAGCGTAGGGCAGGGAACCACTGAAGCTTTCTTT
TRBJ1-1 | - | TRBV12-3/TRBV12-4 | - | CASSFRGSTEAFF | TGTGCCAGCAGTTTCCGGGGGAGCACTGAAGCTTTCTTT
TRBJ2-4 | - | TRBV7-3 | TRBD1 | CASSLAGTGNIQYF | TGTGCCAGCAGCCTAGCCGGGACAGGGAACATTCAGTACTTC
TRBJ2-7 | - | TRBV5-4 | - | CASSLVQGSYEQYF | TGTGCCAGCAGCTTGGTTCAGGGGTCCTACGAGCAGTACTTC
TRBJ1-3 | - | TRBV6-5 | - | CASRYGDQNTIYF | TGTGCCAGCAGATACGGGGACCAAAACACCATATATTTT
TRBJ2-2 | - | TRBV7-8 | TRBD1 | CASSLMWTGGTGELFF | TGTGCCAGCAGCTTAATGTGGACAGGGGGCACCGGGGAGCTGTTTTTT
TRBJ2-3 | - | TRBV2 | - | CASSDGRSGTDTQYF | TGTGCCAGCAGTGATGGCAGGTCCGGCACAGATACGCAGTATTTT
TRBJ2-6 | once | TRBV7-9 | - | CASSSFGGSSGANVLTF | TGTGCCAGCAGCTCTTTCGGGGGCTCATCAGGGGCCAACGTCCTGACTTTC
TRBJ1-6 | once | TRBV27 | - | CASSSGWRGNSPLHF | TGTGCCAGCAGTTCTGGGTGGAGAGGAAATTCACCCCTCCACTTT
TRBJ2-6 | - | TRBV12-5 | - | CASGSQGSGANVLTF | TGTGCTAGTGGTTCCCAGGGTAGTGGGGCCAACGTCCTGACTTTC
TRBJ2-1 | - | TRBV5-6 | - | CASSFLIQGFDNEQFF | TGTGCCAGCAGCTTCCTTATCCAGGGTTTCGACAATGAGCAGTTCTTC
TRBJ1-1 | - | TRBV5-4 | - | CASSPTPNTEAFF | TGTGCCAGCAGCCCAACACCGAACACTGAAGCTTTCTTT
TRBJ1-2 | - | TRBV29-1 | TRBD1 | CSAKEPGQGSHGYTF | TGCAGCGCTAAGGAACCGGGACAGGGATCTCATGGCTACACCTTC
TRBJ2-1 | - | TRBV6-5 | TRBD1 | CASSQGSYNEQFF | TGTGCCAGCTCACAGGGGTCCTACAATGAGCAGTTCTTC
TRBJ1-2 | - | TRBV27 | TRBD1 | CASSFDYMGTGSDYTF | TGTGCCAGCAGTTTTGACTATATGGGGACAGGGTCGGACTACACCTTC
TRBJ1-1 | - | TRBV6-1 | - | CASSERWTEAFF | TGTGCCAGCAGTGAACGGTGGACTGAAGCTTTCTTT
TRBJ1-2 | - | TRBV12-3/TRBV12-4 | - | CASSSPGAYGYTF | TGTGCCAGCAGTTCCCCGGGGGCCTATGGCTACACCTTC
TRBJ2-2 | - | TRBV7-3 | - | CASSRTGGGVGELFF | TGTGCCAGCAGCCGTACAGGTGGGGGCGTCGGGGAGCTGTTTTTT
TRBJ1-1 | - | TRBV4-2 | - | CASSQEGRGTDAFF | TGTGCCAGCAGCCAAGAAGGCCGAGGGACCGACGCTTTCTTT
TRBJ1-6 | - | TRBV2 | - | CASRLSSRGWDNSPLHF | TGTGCCAGCAGGCTTTCATCTAGGGGATGGGATAATTCACCCCTCCACTTT
TRBJ2-1 | once | TRBV27 | - | CASSFLPPRQRGDEQFF | TGTGCCAGCAGTTTTCTCCCACCAAGACAAAGAGGGGATGAGCAGTTCTTC
TRBJ2-1 | - | TRBV6-6 | - | CASSYGTGYEQFF | TGTGCCAGCAGTTACGGTACGGGATATGAGCAGTTCTTC
TRBJ1-5 | - | TRBV28 | - | CASSLAGDSNQPQHF | TGTGCCAGCAGTTTAGCCGGGGATAGCAATCAGCCCCAGCATTTT
TRBJ2-5 | - | TRBV6-5 | - | CASSYSRGMETQYF | TGTGCCAGCAGTTACTCAAGGGGGATGGAGACCCAGTACTTC
TRBJ1-5 | - | TRBV7-2 | - | CASSLEGYSNQPQHF | TGTGCCAGCAGCTTAGAGGGGTATAGCAATCAGCCCCAGCATTTT
TRBJ2-4 | - | TRBV7-2 | - | CASSRQTSEDIQYF | TGTGCCAGCTCCCGGCAGACCTCTGAGGACATTCAGTACTTC